A selection of T cell receptor beta chains follows, all from one sample in a study of T cells in Graves' hyperthyroidism and ophthalmopathy. TCRdb recomputed calls from the multiplex PCR reads with MiXCR, one row per CDR3 protein. This table holds hundreds of thousands of distinct CDR3 sequences, 40% to 55% found once. The specimen was peripheral blood or thyroid tissue (not recorded which). The receptor source for this set is an adult man with Graves' disease, either hyperthyroidism or ophthalmopathy (not recorded which). Each CDR3 is given without its conserved first and last residue.

>TRBV6-5|TRBJ1-3
ASSWTGAPNTIY
>TRBV29-1|TRBJ2-7
SVMGLESSYEQY
>TRBV7-8|TRBJ1-5
ASSPAGTLGNQPQH
>TRBV14|TRBJ1-6
ASSQVHRVSPLH
>TRBV6-1|TRBJ2-7
ASSWTSGRYEQY
>TRBV11-1|TRBJ2-7
ASKLDRAREQY
>TRBV10-3|TRBJ1-4
AISRTEEEKLF
>TRBV11-1|TRBJ1-5
ASSLYAGSGNQPQH
>TRBV7-9|TRBJ1-2
ASREGTNNYGYT
>TRBV29-1|TRBJ1-3
SVGVGVSGNTIY